This passage covers 5 T cell receptor beta chains from one sample sequenced in a study of OX40 agonist ivuxolimab in advanced cancers. Preparation of the library involved the immunoSEQ multiplex PCR assay. As stored in TCRdb, this immuneACCESS dataset retains in-frame rearrangements with V and J assigned. A fraction of the clones does not appear; measured against another copy, unresolved V genes explain less than half of the discrepancy, and the remainder lacks a known reason. This sample comprises over 90,000 clones, 90% of them detected only once. In total, the top ten clones hold 0.15% to 0.2% of the sample. This sample comprised CD4+ or CD8+ T cells sorted from blood, obtained in a trial of the OX40 agonist ivuxolimab. These TCRs come from an adult with an advanced solid tumor such as melanoma, head and neck, liver or kidney cancer.

The rearrangement uses TRBV2 and TRBJ1-5; D may be TRBD1 (6 bases). V dropped 6 bases and J dropped 4 bases, with 13 bases sitting between them. Looked up from germline, CDR1 is SNHLY and CDR2 is FYNNEI. The CDR3 is 14 amino acids. The CDR3 sequence: CASRIGTKNQPQHF. The CDR3 DNA is TGTGCCAGCAGGATCGGGACAAAGAATCAGCCCCAGCATTTT.

J is TRBJ2-2 and V is TRBV5-5, with D perhaps matching TRBD2 (6 bases). Deletions cut 4 bases from V and 5 bases from J, with 12 bases between. CDR1 and CDR2 (germline): SGHKS, YYEKEE (reference sequence). This CDR3 is 14 amino acids long. As DNA, the CDR3 is TGTGCCAGCAGCCCGTATCGGGGGACCGGGGAGCTGTTTTTT. It is translated as CASSPYRGTGELFF.

This clone was counted once. This sequence joins TRBV30 and TRBJ1-1, with TRBD1 as a possible D gene (5 bases). CDR3 length: 12 residues. V was pared by 7 bases and J by 0 bases, with 9 bases between. Germline CDR1 is GTSNPN and CDR2 is SVGIG (reference sequence). The DNA for the CDR3 is TGTGCCTTGGGACGGATGAACACTGAAGCTTTCTTT. Translation gives CALGRMNTEAFF.

V usage is TRBV19 and J usage is TRBJ1-4, with a weak D call TRBD1 (6 bases). CDR3 length: 14 residues. CDR1 is LNHDA and CDR2 is SQIVND in the germline V gene (reference sequence). V shed 5 bases and J shed 9 bases, with 16 bases lying between them. The CDR3, as DNA: TGTGCCAGTAGTCCACCGGGACAAGGGAAAAAACTGTTTTTT. The encoded protein is CASSPPGQGKKLFF.

Comments on this clone: Other nucleotide sequences from this sample produce the same CDR3. The V call is TRBV5-1, the J call TRBJ1-4; a possible D gene is TRBD1 (6 bases). The CDR3 runs 14 residues. V lost 1 base and J 4 bases, leaving 8 bases between the germline ends. Germline loops: CDR1 SGHRS, CDR2 YFSETQ. The CDR3 loop reads CASSLTGINEKLFF. Here the CDR3 DNA reads TGCGCCAGCAGCTTGACAGGGATTAATGAAAAACTGTTTTTT.